A selection of T cell receptor beta chains follows, all from one sample in a study of metastatic and nonmetastatic thyroid tumors. TCRdb redid the clone calls on the PCR reads using MiXCR. The table includes 25,000 to 30,000 clones, approximately 16% detected once. Input material: blood. These receptors all come from a male donor with papillary thyroid cancer or a benign thyroid nodule (not recorded which). Some clones in this sample may be carry-over from other donors' samples. Each CDR3 is given with its conserved first and last residue. A D gene is named only where the DNA matches it firmly. Part of the rows lack a size; the others show once, few, many or a class for expanded clones.

J gene	clone size	V gene	D gene	CDR3 DNA	CDR3 protein
TRBJ1-2	few	TRBV4-1	TRBD1	TGCGCCAGCAGCCGTGGCCGTGACAGGGCTGGCTACACCTTC	CASSRGRDRAGYTF
TRBJ2-2	NA	TRBV11-2	NA	TGTGCCAGCAGCTCCGGAGGGGGGAACACCGGGGAGCTGTTTTTT	CASSSGGGNTGELFF
TRBJ2-2	NA	TRBV3-1	TRBD2	TGTGCTAGCAGTCAAATGGGACTACTGGGGGTGGAGCTGTTTTTT	CASSQMGLLGVELFF
TRBJ2-7	few	TRBV7-3	NA	TGTGCCAGCAGCTTAGCGAGCGACGAGCAGTACTTC	CASSLASDEQYF
TRBJ2-7	NA	TRBV27	NA	TGTGCCAGCAGTTTGACGACTAACTCCTACGAGCAGTACTTC	CASSLTTNSYEQYF
TRBJ2-3	NA	TRBV20-1	TRBD2	TGCAGTGCTAGACTAGCGGGAGCAGATACGCAGTATTTT	CSARLAGADTQYF
TRBJ2-1	many	TRBV29-1	NA	TGCAGCGTTGATGTTGTCAATGAGCAGTTCTTC	CSVDVVNEQFF
TRBJ2-7	many	TRBV19	NA	TGTGCCAGTAACCCACTCGGTTCCTACGAGCAGTACTTC	CASNPLGSYEQYF
TRBJ2-3	many	TRBV5-5	NA	TGTGCCAGCAGCTTGGGTCAGGTCTCTTCGACAGATACGCAGTATTTT	CASSLGQVSSTDTQYF
TRBJ1-2	NA	TRBV18	TRBD1	TGTGCCAGCTCCGGGACAGGCGATGGCTACACCTTC	CASSGTGDGYTF
TRBJ1-3	many	TRBV29-1	NA	TGCAGCGTTAATACAGGGGGAAACACCATATATTTT	CSVNTGGNTIYF
TRBJ1-2	NA	TRBV30	NA	TGTGCCTGGAGCAGGTTATCTGGCTACACCTTC	CAWSRLSGYTF
TRBJ2-7	many	TRBV7-8	TRBD1	TGTGCCAGCAGCTTCACAGGGGGCCCCTACGAGCAGTACTTC	CASSFTGGPYEQYF
TRBJ2-7	many	TRBV7-9	NA	TGTGCCAGCAGCTTGGCTCCAGGCGACGAGCAGTACTTC	CASSLAPGDEQYF
TRBJ1-2	many	TRBV7-9	NA	TGTGCCAGCAGCTTAGGGGGGACGGATGGCTACACCTTC	CASSLGGTDGYTF
TRBJ1-6	many	TRBV3-1	NA	TGTGCCAGCAGCCACAGGGGCCCTAATTCACCCCTCCACTTT	CASSHRGPNSPLHF
TRBJ1-1	NA	TRBV6-2/TRBV6-3	TRBD1	TGTGCCAGCAGTTACCAGAACAGGGGGCAGACTGAAGCTTTCTTT	CASSYQNRGQTEAFF
TRBJ2-7	medium-sized	TRBV6-5	NA	TGTGCCAGCAGTTATAGTTTGGACGCCTCCTACGAGCAGTACTTC	CASSYSLDASYEQYF
TRBJ1-1	many	TRBV7-8	NA	TGTGCCAGCAGCTTAGGGAGAAACACTGAAGCTTTCTTT	CASSLGRNTEAFF
TRBJ2-7	medium-sized	TRBV27	TRBD1	TGTGCCAGCAGCCTAGGGACAGCCTACGAGCAGTACTTC	CASSLGTAYEQYF
TRBJ2-5	medium-sized	TRBV3-1	NA	TGTGCCAGCAGCCAACAGGGAGGGGGAAAGACCCAGTACTTC	CASSQQGGGKTQYF
TRBJ2-7	few	TRBV3-1	NA	TGTGCCAGCAGCCAAGAGGATAGTTATTCCTACGAGCAGTACTTC	CASSQEDSYSYEQYF
TRBJ1-2	NA	TRBV9	NA	TGTGACAGAAGTGCACAGAAGAACTATGGCTACACCTTC	CDRSAQKNYGYTF
TRBJ1-1	many	TRBV11-2	TRBD1	TGTGCCACCCTGGACAGGGCCAACACTGAAGCTTTCTTT	CATLDRANTEAFF
TRBJ2-1	few	TRBV7-9	NA	TGTGCCAGCAGCTCAGCGAACTTCGATGAGCAGTTCTTC	CASSSANFDEQFF
TRBJ2-5	many	TRBV7-9	NA	TGTGCCAGCAGCTTAGCGCCGAACAGGGCCCAAGAGACCCAGTACTTC	CASSLAPNRAQETQYF
TRBJ2-5	few	TRBV27	NA	TGTGCCAGCAGTTGGTCGCGGCTCGGAGAGACCCAGTACTTC	CASSWSRLGETQYF
TRBJ1-1	many	TRBV7-2	NA	TGTGCCAGCAGCTTAGGACGGCACATGAACACTGAAGCTTTCTTT	CASSLGRHMNTEAFF
TRBJ2-7	medium-sized	TRBV6-1	TRBD2	TGTGCCAGCAGTGATGTAGCGGGAGTGTCCTACGAGCAGTACTTC	CASSDVAGVSYEQYF
TRBJ2-7	medium-sized	TRBV27	TRBD2	TGTGCCTTCACGACTAGCGGGAGAGGTGCTGGACCCTACGAGCAGTACTTC	CAFTTSGRGAGPYEQYF
TRBJ2-7	NA	TRBV3-1	NA	TGTGCCAGCAGCCGGAGACTTGGCGGGTCCGAGCAGTACTTC	CASSRRLGGSEQYF
TRBJ2-1	many	TRBV14	NA	TGTGCCAGCAGCCAAGATCTTTTGTGGCGGGAGCAGTTCTTC	CASSQDLLWREQFF
TRBJ2-3	NA	TRBV27	NA	TGTGCCAGCAGTCCGACCTCAGATACGCAGTATTTT	CASSPTSDTQYF
TRBJ2-1	NA	TRBV15	NA	TGTGCCACCAGTATTGGGGGGAGTGGCAATGAGCAGTTCTTC	CATSIGGSGNEQFF
TRBJ2-1	many	TRBV5-1	NA	TGCGCCAGCAGCTTACTAGGGCCTTCCAATGAGCAGTTCTTC	CASSLLGPSNEQFF
TRBJ1-4	many	TRBV4-1	NA	TGCGCCAGCAGCCGGGGGGACCTGCGTAATGAAAAACTGTTTTTT	CASSRGDLRNEKLFF
TRBJ2-1	medium-sized	TRBV12-3/TRBV12-4	TRBD2	TGTGCCAGCAGTTCCCGGGGGGATGAGCAGTTCTTC	CASSSRGDEQFF
TRBJ1-1	many	TRBV2	NA	TGTGCCAGCAGGCAAACAGGAAACACTGAAGCTTTCTTT	CASRQTGNTEAFF
TRBJ1-5	few	TRBV28	NA	TGTGCCAGCACCTACCCGAGCCTCTCGGGTAATCAGCCCCAGCATTTT	CASTYPSLSGNQPQHF
TRBJ2-7	few	TRBV28	NA	TGTGCCAGCAGTGAGATCCGGTACAGATCGCGCGAGCAGTACTTC	CASSEIRYRSREQYF
TRBJ2-7	NA	TRBV5-1	TRBD2	TGCGCCAGCAGCTTGGAACTAGCGCGCCACGAGCAGTACTTC	CASSLELARHEQYF